This T cell receptor (beta chain) came from a study of cytomegalovirus exposure and HLA in healthy donors. Study findings and constraints: A later analysis linked a missense DCLRE1C variant to TCR beta V- and J-gene trimming. A later analysis reportedly found fewer N-insertions in an Asian-associated ancestry cluster than the approximately 670-donor mean.

The CDR3 is 13 amino acids. V dropped 6 bases and J dropped 6; count of bases not matched to a gene: 8. In germline, CDR1 is SGDLS, CDR2 YYNGEE. To note about this clone: As yet, its antigen is unknown.

Primers: 60 Vbeta forward and 13 Jbeta reverse. Here immunoSEQ multiplex PCR was the method, and the copy in TCRdb shows in-frame clones only, minus some. The sample contains roughly 100,000 clones, around 79% of which appear only once. In nominal health when sampled, donors likely had unrecorded immune exposures nonetheless. The TCR originated in a woman in her thirties or forties in good health and CMV-seronegative. Material for sequencing was PBMCs. This chain links TRBV9 with TRBJ1-2; TRBD1 matches 7 bases. The CDR3: CASNLQGLDGYTF. DNA for the CDR3: TGTGCCAGCAACCTACAGGGGTTGGATGGCTACACCTTC.